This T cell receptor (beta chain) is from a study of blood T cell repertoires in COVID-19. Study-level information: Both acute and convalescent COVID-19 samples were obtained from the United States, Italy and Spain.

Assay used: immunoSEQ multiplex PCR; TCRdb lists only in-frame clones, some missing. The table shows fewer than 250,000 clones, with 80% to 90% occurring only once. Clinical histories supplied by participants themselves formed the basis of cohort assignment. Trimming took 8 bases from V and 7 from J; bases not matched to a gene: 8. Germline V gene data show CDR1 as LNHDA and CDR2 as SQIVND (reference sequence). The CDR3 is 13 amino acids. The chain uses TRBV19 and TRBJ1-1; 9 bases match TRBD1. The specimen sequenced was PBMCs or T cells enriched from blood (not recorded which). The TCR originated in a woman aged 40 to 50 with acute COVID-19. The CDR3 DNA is TGTGCCAGTGCGACAGGGGGGAATAATGAAGCTTTCTTT. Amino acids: CASATGGNNEAFF.